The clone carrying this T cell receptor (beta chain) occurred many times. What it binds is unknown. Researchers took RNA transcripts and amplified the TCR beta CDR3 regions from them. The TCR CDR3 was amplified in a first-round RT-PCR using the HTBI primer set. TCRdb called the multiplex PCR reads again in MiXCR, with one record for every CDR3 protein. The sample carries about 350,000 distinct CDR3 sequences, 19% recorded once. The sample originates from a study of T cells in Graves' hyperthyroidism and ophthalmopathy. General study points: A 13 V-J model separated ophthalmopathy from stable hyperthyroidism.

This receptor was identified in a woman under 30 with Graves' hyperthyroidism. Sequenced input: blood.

CDR3 protein: CASSFGRGIFYGYTF. The CDR3 nucleotides read TGTGCCAGCAGTTTCGGCCGGGGAATCTTCTATGGCTACACCTTC. This sequence joins TRBV12-3 or TRBV12-4 and TRBJ1-2; D is uncertain. The CDR3 is 15 amino acids. The ends were cut back, 3 bases at V and 4 bases at J, with 15 bases in the middle.